This T cell receptor (beta chain) was profiled in a study of OX40 agonist ivuxolimab in advanced cancers. Generated by immunoSEQ multiplex PCR, the TCRdb table keeps only in-frame clones and is missing some. The sample holds more than 30,000 clones, roughly 86% seen once. This receptor was identified in an adult with an advanced solid tumor such as melanoma, head and neck, liver or kidney cancer. Source: CD4+ or CD8+ T cells sorted from blood, taken in a trial of the OX40 agonist ivuxolimab.

CDR3 region: CASSLGGAGNEKLFF. As DNA, the CDR3 is TGCGCCAGCAGCTTGGGCGGGGCTGGGAATGAAAAACTGTTTTTT. The gene calls are TRBV5-1 and TRBJ1-4, with a tentative D call TRBD1 (5 bases). V lost 0 bases, J lost 5 bases, and 11 bases lay in between. Germline V gene sequence: CDR1 SGHRS, CDR2 YFSETQ. CDR3 length: 15 amino acids.